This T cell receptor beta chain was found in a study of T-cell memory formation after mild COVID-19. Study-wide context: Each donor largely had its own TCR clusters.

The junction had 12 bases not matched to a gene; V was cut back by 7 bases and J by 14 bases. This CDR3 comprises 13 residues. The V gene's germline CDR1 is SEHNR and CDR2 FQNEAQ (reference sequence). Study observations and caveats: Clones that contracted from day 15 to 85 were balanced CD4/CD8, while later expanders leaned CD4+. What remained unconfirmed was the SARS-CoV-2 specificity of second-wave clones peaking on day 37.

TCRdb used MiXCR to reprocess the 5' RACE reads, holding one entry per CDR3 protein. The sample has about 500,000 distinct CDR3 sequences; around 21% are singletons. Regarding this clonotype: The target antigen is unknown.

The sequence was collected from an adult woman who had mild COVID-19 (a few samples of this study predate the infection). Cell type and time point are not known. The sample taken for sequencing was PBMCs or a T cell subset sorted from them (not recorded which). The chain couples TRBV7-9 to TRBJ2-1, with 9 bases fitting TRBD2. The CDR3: CASKMAGGNEEFF. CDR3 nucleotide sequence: TGTGCCAGCAAAATGGCGGGGGGGAACGAGGAGTTCTTC.